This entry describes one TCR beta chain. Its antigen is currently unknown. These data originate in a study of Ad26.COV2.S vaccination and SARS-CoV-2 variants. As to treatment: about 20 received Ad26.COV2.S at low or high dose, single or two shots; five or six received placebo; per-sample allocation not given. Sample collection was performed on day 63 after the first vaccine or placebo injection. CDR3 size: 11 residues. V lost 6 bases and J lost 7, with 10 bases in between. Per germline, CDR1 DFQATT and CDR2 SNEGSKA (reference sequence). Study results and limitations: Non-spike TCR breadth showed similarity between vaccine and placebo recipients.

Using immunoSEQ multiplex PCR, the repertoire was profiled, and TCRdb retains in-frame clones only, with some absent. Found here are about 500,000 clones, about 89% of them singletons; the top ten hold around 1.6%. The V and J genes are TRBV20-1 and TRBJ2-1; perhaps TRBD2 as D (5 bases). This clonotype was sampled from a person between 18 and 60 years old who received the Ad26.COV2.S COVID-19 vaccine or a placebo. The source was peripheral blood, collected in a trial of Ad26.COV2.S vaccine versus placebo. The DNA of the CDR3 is TGCAGTGCCCTGGACTTAAATGAGCAGTTCTTC. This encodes CSALDLNEQFF.